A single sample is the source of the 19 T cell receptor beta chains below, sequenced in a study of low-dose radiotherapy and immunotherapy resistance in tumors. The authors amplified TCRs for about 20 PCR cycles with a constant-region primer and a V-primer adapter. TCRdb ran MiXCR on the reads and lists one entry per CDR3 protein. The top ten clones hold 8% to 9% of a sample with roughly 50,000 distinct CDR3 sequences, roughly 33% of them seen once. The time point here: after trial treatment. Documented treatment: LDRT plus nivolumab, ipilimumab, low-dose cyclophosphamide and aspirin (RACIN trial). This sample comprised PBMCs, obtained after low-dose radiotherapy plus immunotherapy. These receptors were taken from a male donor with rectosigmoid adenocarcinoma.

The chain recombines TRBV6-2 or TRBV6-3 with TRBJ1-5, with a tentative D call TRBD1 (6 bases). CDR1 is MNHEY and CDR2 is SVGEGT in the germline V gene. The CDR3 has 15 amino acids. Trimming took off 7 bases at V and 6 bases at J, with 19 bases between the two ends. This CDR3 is CASIGQPLLGQPQHF. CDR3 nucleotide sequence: TGTGCCAGCATCGGACAGCCCCTCCTCGGTCAGCCCCAGCATTTT.

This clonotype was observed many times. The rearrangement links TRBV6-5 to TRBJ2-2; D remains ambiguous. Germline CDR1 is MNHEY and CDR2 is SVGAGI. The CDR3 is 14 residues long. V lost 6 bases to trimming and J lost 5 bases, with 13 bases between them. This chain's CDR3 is CASSPAFRTGELFF. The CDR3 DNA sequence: TGTGCCAGCAGCCCAGCTTTCCGGACCGGGGAGCTGTTTTTT.

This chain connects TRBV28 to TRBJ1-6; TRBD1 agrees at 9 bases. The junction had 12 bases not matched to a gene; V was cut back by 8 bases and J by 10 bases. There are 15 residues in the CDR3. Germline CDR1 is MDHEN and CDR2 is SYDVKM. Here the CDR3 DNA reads TGTGCCAGCTCGATCTTCGGACAGGGGATCTCACCCCTCCACTTT. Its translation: CASSIFGQGISPLHF.

The CDR3 is CASSLQDRGSREQYF. CDR3 in DNA: TGTGCCAGCAGTTTACAGGACAGGGGGTCGCGGGAGCAGTACTTC. This chain joins TRBV28 and TRBJ2-7; 10 bases line up with TRBD1. The V and J ends lost 2 bases and 7 bases, in that order; junction bases with no gene match: 8. From germline, CDR1 is MDHEN and CDR2 SYDVKM. This CDR3 has 15 residues.

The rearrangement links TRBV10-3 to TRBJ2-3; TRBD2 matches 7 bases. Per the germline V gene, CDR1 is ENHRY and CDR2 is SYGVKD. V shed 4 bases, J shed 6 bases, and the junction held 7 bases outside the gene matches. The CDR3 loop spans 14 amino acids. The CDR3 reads CAISGQRDADTQYF. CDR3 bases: TGTGCCATCAGTGGACAGCGGGACGCGGATACGCAGTATTTT.

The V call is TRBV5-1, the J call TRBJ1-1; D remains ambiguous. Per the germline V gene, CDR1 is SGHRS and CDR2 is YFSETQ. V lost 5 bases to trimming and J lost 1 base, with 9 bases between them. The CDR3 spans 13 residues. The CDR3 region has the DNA TGCGCCAGCAGAGTGACCGAGAACACTGAAGCTTTCTTT. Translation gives CASRVTENTEAFF.

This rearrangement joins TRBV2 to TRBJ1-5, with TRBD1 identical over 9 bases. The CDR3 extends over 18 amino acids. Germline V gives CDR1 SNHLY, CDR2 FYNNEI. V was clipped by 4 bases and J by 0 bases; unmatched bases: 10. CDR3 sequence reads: CASSGSGTGRDSNQPQHF. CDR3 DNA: TGTGCCAGCAGTGGGTCTGGGACAGGGAGGGATAGCAATCAGCCCCAGCATTTT.

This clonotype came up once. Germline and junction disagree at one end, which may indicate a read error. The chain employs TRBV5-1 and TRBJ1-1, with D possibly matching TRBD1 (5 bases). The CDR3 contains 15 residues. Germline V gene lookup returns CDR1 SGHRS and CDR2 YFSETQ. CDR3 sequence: CASSLRNRWGTEAFF. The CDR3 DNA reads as TGTGCCAGCAGCTTGCGGAACAGGTGGGGCACTGAAGCTTTCTTT.

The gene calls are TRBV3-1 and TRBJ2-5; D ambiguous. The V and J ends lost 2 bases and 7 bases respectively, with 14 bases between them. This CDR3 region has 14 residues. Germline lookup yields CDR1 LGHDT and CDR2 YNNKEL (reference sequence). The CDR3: CASSQRVGPGTQYF. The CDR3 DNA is TGTGCCAGCAGCCAACGTGTAGGGCCTGGGACCCAGTACTTC.

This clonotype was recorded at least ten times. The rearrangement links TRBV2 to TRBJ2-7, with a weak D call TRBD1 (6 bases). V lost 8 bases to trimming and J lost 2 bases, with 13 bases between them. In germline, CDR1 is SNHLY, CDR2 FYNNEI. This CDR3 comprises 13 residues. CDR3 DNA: TGTGCCAGCGGGGGCGTAGGGACCTACGAGCAGTACTTC. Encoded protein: CASGGVGTYEQYF.

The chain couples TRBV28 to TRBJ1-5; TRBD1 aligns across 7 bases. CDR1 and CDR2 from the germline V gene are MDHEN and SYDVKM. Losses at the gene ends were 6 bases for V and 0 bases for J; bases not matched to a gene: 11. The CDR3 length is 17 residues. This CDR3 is CASRDRDRGYSNQPQHF. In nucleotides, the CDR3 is TGTGCCAGCAGGGACCGGGACAGAGGCTATAGCAATCAGCCCCAGCATTTT.

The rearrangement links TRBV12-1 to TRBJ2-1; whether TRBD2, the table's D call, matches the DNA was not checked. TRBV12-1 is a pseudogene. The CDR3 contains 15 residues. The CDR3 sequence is CASSRSGGTVNEQFF. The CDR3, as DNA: TGTGCCAGCAGTCGTAGCGGGGGGACGGTCAATGAGCAGTTCTTC.

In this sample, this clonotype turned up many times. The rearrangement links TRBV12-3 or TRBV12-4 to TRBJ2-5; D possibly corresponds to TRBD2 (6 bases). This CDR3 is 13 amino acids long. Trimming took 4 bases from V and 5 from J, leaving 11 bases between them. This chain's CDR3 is CASSWGLWETQYF. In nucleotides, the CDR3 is TGTGCCAGCAGTTGGGGACTGTGGGAGACCCAGTACTTC.

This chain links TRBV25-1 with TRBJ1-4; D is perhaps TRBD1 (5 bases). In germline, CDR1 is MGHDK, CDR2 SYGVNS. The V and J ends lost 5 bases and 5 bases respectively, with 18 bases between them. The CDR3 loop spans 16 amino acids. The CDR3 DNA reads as TGTGCCAGCAGTCTAAATTCCGGGACGGGGAATGAAAAACTGTTTTTT. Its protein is CASSLNSGTGNEKLFF.

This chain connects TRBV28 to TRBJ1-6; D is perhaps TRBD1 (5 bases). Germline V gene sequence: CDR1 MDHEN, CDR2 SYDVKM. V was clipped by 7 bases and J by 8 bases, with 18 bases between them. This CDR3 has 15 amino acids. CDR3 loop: CASNNPWGRDSPLHF. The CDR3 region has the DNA TGTGCCAGCAATAACCCGTGGGGGAGAGATTCACCCCTCCACTTT.

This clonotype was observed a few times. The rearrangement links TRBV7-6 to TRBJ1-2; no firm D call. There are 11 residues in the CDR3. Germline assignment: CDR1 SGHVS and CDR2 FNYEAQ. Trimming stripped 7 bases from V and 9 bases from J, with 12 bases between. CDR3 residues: CASTFDFSYTF. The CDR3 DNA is TGTGCCAGCACCTTCGATTTTAGCTACACCTTC.

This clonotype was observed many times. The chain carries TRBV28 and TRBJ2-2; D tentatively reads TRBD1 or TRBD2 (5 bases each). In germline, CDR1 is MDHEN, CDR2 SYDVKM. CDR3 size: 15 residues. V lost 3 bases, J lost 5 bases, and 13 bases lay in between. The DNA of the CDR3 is TGTGCCAGCAGTTTCCGAGGGGCGAGTACCGGGGAGCTGTTTTTT. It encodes CASSFRGASTGELFF. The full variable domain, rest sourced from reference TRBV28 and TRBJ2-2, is DVKVTQSSRYLVKRTGEKVFLECVQDMDHENMFWYRQDPGLGLRLIYFSYDVKMKEKGDIPEGYSVSREKKERFSLILESASTNQTSMYLCASSFRGASTGELFFGEGSRLTVL.

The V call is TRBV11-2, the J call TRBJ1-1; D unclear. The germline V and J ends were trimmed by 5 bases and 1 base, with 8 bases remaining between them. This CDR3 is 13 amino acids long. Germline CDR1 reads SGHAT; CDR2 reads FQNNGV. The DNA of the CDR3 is TGTGCCAGCAGCAATACAGCGAACACTGAAGCTTTCTTT. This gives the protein CASSNTANTEAFF.

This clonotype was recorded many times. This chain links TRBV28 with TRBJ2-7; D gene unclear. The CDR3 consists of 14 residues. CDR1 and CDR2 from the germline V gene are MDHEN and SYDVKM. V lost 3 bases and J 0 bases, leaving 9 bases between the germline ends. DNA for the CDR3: TGTGCCAGCAGTTTGACACATGCCTCCTACGAGCAGTACTTC. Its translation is CASSLTHASYEQYF.